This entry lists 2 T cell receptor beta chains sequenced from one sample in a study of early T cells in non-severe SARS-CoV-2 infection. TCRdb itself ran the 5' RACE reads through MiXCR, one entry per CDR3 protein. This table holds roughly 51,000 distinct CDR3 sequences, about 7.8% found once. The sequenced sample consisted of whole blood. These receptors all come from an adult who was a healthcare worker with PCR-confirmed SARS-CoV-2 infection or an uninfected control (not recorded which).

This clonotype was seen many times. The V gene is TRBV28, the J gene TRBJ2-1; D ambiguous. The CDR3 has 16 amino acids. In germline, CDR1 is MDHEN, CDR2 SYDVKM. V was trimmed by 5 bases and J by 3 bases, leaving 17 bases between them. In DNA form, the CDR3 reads TGTGCCAGCAGTCCCCCCCAGTATATCCTCTACAATGAGCAGTTCTTC. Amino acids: CASSPPQYILYNEQFF.

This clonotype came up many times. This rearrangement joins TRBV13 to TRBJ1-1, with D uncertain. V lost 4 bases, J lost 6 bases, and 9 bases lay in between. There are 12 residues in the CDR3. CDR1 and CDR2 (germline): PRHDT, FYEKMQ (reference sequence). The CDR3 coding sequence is TGTGCCAGCAGCTGGGGATCGGCTGAAGCTTTCTTT. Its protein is CASSWGSAEAFF.